This T cell receptor beta chain is drawn from a study of T-cell reconstitution after alpha-beta-depleted transplantation in children. Details on this clonotype: The antigen is undetermined.

A TCRbeta library incorporating unique molecular identifiers was prepared. TCRdb called the PCR reads again in MiXCR, with one record for every CDR3 protein. The repertoire has around 72,000 distinct CDR3 sequences, 4.9% of them found once; the top ten carry over 15%. Germline CDR1 SGHAT, CDR2 FQNNGV. The CDR3 covers 15 residues. V lost 5 bases to trimming and J lost 1 base, with 9 bases between them. The study, taken as a whole, reports: A year post-transplant, T-cell counts and diversity derived mostly from newly produced T cells. Expanded graft clones numbering several hundred reportedly gave rise to alpha-beta T cells about two months after transplant.

The chain carries TRBV11-2 and TRBJ2-6, with D perhaps TRBD1 or TRBD2 (5 bases each). The clonotype originates from a boy under two years old who had a stem cell transplant for acute myeloid leukemia, so the T cells may come from the graft donor. Sequenced material: PBMCs, mostly from graft donor cells, taken 180 days after TCRalphabeta/CD19-depleted stem cell transplant. CDR3 protein: CASSIWGSGANVLTF. DNA of the CDR3: TGTGCCAGCAGCATTTGGGGGTCTGGGGCCAACGTCCTGACTTTC.